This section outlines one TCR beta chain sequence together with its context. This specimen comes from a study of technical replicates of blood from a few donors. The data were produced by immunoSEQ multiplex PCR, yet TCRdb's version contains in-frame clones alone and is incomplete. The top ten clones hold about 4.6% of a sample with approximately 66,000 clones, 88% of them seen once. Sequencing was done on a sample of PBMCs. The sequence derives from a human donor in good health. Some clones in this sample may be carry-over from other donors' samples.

CDR3 loop: CASSLGTGGNEQYF. For the CDR3, the DNA is TGTGCCAGCAGCTTAGGGACAGGTGGAAACGAGCAGTACTTC. The V and J genes are TRBV7-6 and TRBJ2-7; TRBD1 matches at 7 bases. The CDR3 sequence is 14 residues long. Germline-derived CDR1 and CDR2 are SGHVS and FNYEAQ. The V gene end was trimmed by 1 base and the J gene end by 5 bases; junction bases not matched to a gene: 5.